This TCR beta chain was captured in a study of T cell responses to AZD1222 COVID-19 vaccine. The repertoire was sequenced with immunoSEQ multiplex PCR; TCRdb's copy has only in-frame clones and lacks some. Among about 100,000 clones listed, more than 75% were seen once. V was pared by 8 bases and J by 4 bases, with 20 bases between. The germline V gene has CDR1 LNHDA and CDR2 SQIVND (reference sequence). The CDR3 extends over 15 amino acids. The rearrangement links TRBV19 to TRBJ1-1; a possible D gene is TRBD1 (5 bases). The sequences come from peripheral blood, collected on day 0 of AZD1222 vaccination. The clonotype was recovered from an adult in good health. The CDR3 is CASQSQGLRFTEAFF. CDR3 DNA: TGTGCCAGTCAGTCGCAGGGCCTAAGATTCACTGAAGCTTTCTTT.